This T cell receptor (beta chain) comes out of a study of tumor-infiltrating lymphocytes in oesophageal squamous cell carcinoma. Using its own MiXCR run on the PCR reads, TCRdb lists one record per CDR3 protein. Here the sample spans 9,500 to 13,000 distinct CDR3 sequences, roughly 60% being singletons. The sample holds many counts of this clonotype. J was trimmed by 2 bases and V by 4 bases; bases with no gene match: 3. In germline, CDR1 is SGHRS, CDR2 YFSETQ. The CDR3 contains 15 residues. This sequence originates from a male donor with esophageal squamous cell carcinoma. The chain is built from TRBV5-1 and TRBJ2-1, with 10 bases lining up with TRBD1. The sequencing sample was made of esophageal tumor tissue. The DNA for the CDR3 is TGCGCCAGCAGCCCAGGGACAGGGGCCTACAATGAGCAGTTCTTC. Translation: CASSPGTGAYNEQFF.